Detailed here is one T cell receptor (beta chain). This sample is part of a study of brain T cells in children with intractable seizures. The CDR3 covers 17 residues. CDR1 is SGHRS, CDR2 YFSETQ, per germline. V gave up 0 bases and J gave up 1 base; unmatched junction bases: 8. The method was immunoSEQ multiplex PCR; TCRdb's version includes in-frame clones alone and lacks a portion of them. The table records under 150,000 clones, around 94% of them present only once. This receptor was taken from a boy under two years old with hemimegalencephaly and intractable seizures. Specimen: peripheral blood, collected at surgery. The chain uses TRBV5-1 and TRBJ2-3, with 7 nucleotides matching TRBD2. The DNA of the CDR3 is TGCGCCAGCAGCTTGGGAAGTCTAGCGGTCGGCACAGATACGCAGTATTTT. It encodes CASSLGSLAVGTDTQYF. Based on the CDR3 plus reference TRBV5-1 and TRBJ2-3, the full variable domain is KAGVTQTPRYLIKTRGQQVTLSCSPISGHRSVSWYQQTPGQGLQFLFEYFSETQRNKGNFPGRFSGRQFSNSRSEMNVSTLELGDSALYLCASSLGSLAVGTDTQYFGPGTRLTVL.